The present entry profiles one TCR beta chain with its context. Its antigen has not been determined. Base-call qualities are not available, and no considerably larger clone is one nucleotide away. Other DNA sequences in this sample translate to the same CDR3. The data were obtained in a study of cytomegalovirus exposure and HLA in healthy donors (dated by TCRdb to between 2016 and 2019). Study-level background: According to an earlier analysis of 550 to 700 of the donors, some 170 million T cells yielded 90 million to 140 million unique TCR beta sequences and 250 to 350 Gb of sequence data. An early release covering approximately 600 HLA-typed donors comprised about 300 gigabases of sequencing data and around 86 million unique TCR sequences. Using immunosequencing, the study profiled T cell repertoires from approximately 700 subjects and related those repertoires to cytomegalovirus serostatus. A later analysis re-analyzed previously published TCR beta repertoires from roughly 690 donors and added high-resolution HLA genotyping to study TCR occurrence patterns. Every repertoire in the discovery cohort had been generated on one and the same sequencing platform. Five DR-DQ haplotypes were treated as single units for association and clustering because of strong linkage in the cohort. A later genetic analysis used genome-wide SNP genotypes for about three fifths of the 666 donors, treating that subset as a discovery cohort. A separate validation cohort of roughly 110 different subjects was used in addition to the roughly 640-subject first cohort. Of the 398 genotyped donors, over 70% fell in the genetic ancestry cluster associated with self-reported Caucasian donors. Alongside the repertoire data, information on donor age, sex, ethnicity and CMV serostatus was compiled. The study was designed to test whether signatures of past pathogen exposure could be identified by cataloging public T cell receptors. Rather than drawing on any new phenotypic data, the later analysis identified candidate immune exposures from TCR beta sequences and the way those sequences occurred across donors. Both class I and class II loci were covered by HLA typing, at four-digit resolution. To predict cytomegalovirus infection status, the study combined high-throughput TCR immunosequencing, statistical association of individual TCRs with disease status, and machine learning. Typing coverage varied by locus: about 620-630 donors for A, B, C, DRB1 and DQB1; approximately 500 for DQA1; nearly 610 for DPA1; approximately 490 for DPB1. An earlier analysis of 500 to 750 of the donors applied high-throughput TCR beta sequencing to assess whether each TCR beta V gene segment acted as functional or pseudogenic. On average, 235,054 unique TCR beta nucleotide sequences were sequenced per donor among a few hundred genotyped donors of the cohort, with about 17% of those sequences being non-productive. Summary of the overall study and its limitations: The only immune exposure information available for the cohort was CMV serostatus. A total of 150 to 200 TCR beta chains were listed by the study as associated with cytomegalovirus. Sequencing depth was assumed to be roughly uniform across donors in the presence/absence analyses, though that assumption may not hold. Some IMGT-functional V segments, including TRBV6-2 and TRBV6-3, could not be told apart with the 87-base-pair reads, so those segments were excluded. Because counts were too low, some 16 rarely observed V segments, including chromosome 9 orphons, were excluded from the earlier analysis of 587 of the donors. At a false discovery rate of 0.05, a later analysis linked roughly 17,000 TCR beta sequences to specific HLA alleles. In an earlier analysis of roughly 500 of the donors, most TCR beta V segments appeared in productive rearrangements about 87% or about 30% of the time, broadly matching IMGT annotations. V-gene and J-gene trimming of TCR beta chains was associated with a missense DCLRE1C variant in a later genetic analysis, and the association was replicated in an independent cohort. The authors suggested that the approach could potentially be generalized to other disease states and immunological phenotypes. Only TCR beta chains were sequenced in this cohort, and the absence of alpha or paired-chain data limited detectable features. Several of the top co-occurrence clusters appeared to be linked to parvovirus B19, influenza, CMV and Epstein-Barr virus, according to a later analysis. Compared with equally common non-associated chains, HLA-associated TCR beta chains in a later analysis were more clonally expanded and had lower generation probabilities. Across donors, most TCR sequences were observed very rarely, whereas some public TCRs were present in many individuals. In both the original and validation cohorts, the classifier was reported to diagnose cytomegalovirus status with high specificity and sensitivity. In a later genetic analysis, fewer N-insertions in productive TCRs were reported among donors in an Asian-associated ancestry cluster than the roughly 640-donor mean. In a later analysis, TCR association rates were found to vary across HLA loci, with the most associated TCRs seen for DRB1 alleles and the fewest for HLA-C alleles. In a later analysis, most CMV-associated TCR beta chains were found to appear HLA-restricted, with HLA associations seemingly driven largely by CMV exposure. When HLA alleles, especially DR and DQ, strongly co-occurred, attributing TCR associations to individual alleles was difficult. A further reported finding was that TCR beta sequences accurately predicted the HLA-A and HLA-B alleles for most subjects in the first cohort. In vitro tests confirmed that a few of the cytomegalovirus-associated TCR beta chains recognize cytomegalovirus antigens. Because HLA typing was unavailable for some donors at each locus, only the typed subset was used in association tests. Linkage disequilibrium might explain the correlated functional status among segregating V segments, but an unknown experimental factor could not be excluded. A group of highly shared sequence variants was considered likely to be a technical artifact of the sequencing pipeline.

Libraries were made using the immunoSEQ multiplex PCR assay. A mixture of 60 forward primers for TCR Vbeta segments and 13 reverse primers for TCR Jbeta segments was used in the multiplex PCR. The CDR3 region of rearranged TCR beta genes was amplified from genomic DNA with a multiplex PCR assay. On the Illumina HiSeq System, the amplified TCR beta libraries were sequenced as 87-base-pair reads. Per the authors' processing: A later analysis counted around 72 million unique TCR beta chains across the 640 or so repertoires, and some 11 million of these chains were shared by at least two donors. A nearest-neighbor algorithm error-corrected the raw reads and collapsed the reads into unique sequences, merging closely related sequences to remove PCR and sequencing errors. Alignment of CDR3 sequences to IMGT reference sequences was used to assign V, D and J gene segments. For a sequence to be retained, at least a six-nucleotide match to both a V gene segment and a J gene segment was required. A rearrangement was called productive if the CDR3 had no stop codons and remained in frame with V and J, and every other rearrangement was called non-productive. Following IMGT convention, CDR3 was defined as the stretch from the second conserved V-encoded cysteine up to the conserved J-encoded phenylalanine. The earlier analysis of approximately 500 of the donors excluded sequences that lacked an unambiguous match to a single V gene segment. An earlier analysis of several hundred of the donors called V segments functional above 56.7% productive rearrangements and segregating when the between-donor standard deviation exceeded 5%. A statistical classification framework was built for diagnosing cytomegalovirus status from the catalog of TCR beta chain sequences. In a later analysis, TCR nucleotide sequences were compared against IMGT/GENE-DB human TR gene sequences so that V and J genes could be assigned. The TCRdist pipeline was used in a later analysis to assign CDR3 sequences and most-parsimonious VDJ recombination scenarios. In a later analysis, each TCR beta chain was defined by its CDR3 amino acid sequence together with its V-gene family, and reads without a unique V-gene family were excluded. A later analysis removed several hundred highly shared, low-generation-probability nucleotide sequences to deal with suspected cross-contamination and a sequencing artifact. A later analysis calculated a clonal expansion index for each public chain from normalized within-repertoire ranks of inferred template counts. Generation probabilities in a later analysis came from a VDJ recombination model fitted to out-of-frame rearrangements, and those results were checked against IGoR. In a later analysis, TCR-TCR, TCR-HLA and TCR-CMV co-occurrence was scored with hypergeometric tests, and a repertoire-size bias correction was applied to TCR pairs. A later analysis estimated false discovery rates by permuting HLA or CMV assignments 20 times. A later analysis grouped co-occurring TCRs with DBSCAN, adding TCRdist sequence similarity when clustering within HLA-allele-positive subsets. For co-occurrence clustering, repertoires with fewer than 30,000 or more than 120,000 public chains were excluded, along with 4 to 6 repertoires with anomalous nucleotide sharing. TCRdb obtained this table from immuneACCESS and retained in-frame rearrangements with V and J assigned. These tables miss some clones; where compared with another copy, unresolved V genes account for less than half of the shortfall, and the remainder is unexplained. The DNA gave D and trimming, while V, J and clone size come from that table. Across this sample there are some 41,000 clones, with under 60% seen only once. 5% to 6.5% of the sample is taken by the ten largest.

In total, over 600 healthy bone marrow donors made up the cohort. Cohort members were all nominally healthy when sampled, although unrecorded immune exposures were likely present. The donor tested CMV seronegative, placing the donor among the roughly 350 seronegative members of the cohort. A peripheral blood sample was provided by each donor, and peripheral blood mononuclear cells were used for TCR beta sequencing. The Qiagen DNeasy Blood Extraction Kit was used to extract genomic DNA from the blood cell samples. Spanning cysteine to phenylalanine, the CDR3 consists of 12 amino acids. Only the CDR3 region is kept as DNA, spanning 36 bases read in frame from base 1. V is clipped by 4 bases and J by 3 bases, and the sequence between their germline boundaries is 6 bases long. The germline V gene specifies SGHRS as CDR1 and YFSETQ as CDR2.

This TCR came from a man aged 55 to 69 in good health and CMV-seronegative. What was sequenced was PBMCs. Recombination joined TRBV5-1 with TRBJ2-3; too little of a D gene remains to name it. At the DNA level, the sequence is TGCGCCAGCAGCCCAGATACAGATACGCAGTATTTT. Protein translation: CASSPDTDTQYF.